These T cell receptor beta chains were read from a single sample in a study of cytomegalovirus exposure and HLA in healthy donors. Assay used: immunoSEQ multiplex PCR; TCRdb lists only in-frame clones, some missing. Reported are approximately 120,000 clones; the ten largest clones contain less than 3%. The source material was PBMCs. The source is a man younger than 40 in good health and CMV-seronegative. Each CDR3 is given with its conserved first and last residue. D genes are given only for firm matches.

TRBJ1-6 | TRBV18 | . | CASSLTETLSPLHF | TGTGCCAGCTCCCTTACAGAAACCTTATCACCCCTCCACTTT
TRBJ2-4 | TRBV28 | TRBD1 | CASSSTGVKNIQYF | TGTGCCAGCAGTTCGACAGGGGTAAAAAACATTCAGTACTTC
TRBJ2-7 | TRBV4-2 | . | CASSQTRAAEQYF | TGTGCCAGCAGCCAAACCAGGGCAGCCGAGCAGTACTTC
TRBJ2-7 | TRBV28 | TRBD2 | CASRKLAGGNEQYF | TGTGCCAGCAGGAAACTAGCGGGAGGCAACGAGCAGTACTTC
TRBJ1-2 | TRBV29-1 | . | CSVEDQRRRSGYTF | TGCAGCGTTGAAGATCAGAGACGCCGTTCGGGTTACACCTTC
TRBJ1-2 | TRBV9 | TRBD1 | CASSAGGMYYGYTF | TGTGCCAGCAGCGCAGGGGGCATGTACTATGGCTACACCTTC
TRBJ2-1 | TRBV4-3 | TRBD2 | CASSLTGGPGNEQFF | TGCGCCAGCAGCCTCACGGGAGGGCCGGGCAATGAGCAGTTCTTC
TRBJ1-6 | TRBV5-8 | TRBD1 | CARSSGTGISPLHF | TGTGCCAGATCCTCCGGGACAGGGATATCACCCCTCCACTTT
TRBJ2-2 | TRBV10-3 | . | CAIKRDTNTGELFF | TGTGCCATCAAACGGGACACGAACACCGGGGAGCTGTTTTTT
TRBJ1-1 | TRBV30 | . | CAWTDIGVGLEAFF | TGTGCCTGGACGGACATTGGGGTAGGTCTCGAAGCTTTCTTT
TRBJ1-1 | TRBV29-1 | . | CSVETDTRLWAEAFF | TGCAGCGTTGAAACTGATACGAGGCTTTGGGCTGAAGCTTTCTTT
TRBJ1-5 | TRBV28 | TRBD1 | CASSLHSGQGVRPQHF | TGTGCCAGCAGCCTGCACTCGGGGCAGGGGGTGAGGCCCCAGCATTTT
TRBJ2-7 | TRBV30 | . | CAWSVARYEQYF | TGTGCCTGGAGTGTAGCCAGGTACGAGCAGTACTTC
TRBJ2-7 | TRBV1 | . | CTSSQGWTSSYEQYF | TGCACCAGCAGCCAAGGATGGACTAGTTCTTACGAGCAGTACTTC
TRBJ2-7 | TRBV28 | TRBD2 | CASTRTSGNYEQYF | TGTGCCAGCACTAGGACTAGCGGGAACTACGAGCAGTACTTC
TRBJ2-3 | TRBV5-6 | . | CASSLTASDTQYF | TGTGCCAGCAGCTTGACTGCCTCAGATACGCAGTATTTT
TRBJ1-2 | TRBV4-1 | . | CASSQARGVYGYTF | TGCGCCAGCAGCCAAGCCCGGGGAGTCTATGGCTACACCTTC
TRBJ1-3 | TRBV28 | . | CASSRGSGNTIYF | TGTGCCAGCAGTCGGGGCTCTGGAAACACCATATATTTT
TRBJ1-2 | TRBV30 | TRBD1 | CAWSVGQAGGYTF | TGTGCCTGGAGCGTCGGACAGGCGGGTGGCTACACCTTC
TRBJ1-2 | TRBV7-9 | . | CASSLGGGGGYTF | TGTGCCAGCAGCTTAGGCGGGGGCGGAGGCTACACCTTC
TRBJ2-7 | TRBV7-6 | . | CASSLASAPGAYEQYF | TGTGCCAGCAGCTTAGCCTCGGCTCCAGGGGCCTACGAGCAGTACTTC
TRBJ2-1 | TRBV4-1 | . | CASSQLPGLAYNEQFF | TGCGCCAGCAGCCAACTGCCGGGACTCGCTTACAATGAGCAGTTCTTC
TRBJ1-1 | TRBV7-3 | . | CASSLTGTGSEAFF | TGTGCCAGCAGCTTAACTGGGACTGGCTCTGAAGCTTTCTTT
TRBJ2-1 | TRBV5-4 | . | CASSLDGGGRGRDNEQFF | TGTGCCAGCAGCTTGGATGGAGGGGGCAGGGGACGGGACAATGAGCAGTTCTTC